This TCR beta chain stems from a study of cytomegalovirus exposure and HLA in healthy donors. The wider study: Genotyping showed approximately 81% of 300 to 450 donors falling in the Caucasian-associated ancestry cluster. Study findings and constraints: It was 164 TCR beta chains that were listed as cytomegalovirus-associated.

The PCR ran on 60 Vbeta and 13 Jbeta primers. The protocol was immunoSEQ multiplex PCR, while the TCRdb copy is restricted to in-frame clones and leaves out a portion. The profile shows about 130,000 clones, less than 85% of them singletons. This CDR3 is built from 13 residues. Germline lookup yields CDR1 GTSNPN and CDR2 SVGIG (reference sequence). V shed 5 bases, J shed 6 bases, and the junction held 6 bases outside the gene matches. A note on this clone: The target antigen is unknown.

The specimen sequenced was PBMCs. The genes are TRBV30 and TRBJ2-7; 11 bases are shared with TRBD1. The sequence was collected from a man aged 35 to 55 in good health and CMV-seronegative. The CDR3 nucleotides read TGTGCCTGGGGAGGACAGGGGGCGGCCGAGCAGTACTTC. Translating it yields CAWGGQGAAEQYF.